The clone carrying this TCR beta chain was counted once. Its antigen is still unknown. This entry belongs to a study of cytomegalovirus exposure and HLA in healthy donors. Whole-study results and caveats: Researchers counted around 160 TCR beta chains as cytomegalovirus-associated.

The CDR3 covers 13 residues. V was shortened by 5 bases and J by 5 bases, with 9 bases between the two germline ends. The germline gives CDR1 MNHNY, CDR2 SVGAGI (reference sequence). Amplification used 60 Vbeta primers and 13 Jbeta primers. Here immunoSEQ multiplex PCR was the method, and the copy in TCRdb shows in-frame clones only, minus some. Among 200,000 to 250,000 clones listed, around 80% were seen once. This receptor was obtained from a woman in her sixties or seventies in good health and CMV-seropositive. This chain joins TRBV6-6 and TRBJ2-2, with D possibly being TRBD2 (5 bases). The sequencing input was PBMCs. CDR3 residues: CASSHGRTGELFF. In DNA form, the CDR3 reads TGTGCCAGCAGTCATGGGAGAACCGGGGAGCTGTTTTTT.